These 12 T cell receptor beta chains came from one sample sequenced in a study of OX40 agonist ivuxolimab in advanced cancers. Profiling relied on immunoSEQ multiplex PCR, and the TCRdb table lists in-frame clones only, not all of them. Of approximately 58,000 clones in the sample, approximately 89% were seen once. This sample comprised CD4+ or CD8+ T cells sorted from blood, obtained in a trial of the OX40 agonist ivuxolimab. The receptors here all came from an adult with an advanced solid tumor such as melanoma, head and neck, liver or kidney cancer.

The chain links TRBV2 to TRBJ2-1, with unresolved D. V was trimmed by 5 bases and J by 4 bases, leaving 15 bases between them. From germline, CDR1 is SNHLY and CDR2 FYNNEI. This CDR3 spans 15 amino acids. The CDR3 reads CASSQDWTPYNEQFF. In nucleotides, the CDR3 is TGTGCCAGCAGTCAGGATTGGACGCCTTACAATGAGCAGTTCTTC.

The rearrangement links TRBV5-4 to TRBJ1-1; the D gene is possibly TRBD1 (5 bases). This CDR3 region has 13 residues. The germline gives CDR1 SGHNT, CDR2 YYREEE (reference sequence). V lost 5 bases, J lost 4 bases, and 12 bases lay in between. CDR3 coding DNA: TGTGCCAGCAGGATGGGGGGGGTCACTGAAGCTTTCTTT. It translates to CASRMGGVTEAFF.

The chain has TRBV6-1 and TRBJ1-2; D remains unclear. CDR1 is MNHNS, CDR2 SASEGT, per germline. The CDR3 is 12 residues long. V lost 2 bases to trimming and J lost 4 bases, with 5 bases between them. The CDR3 nucleotides read TGTGCCAGCAGTGAATGGCTCTATGGCTACACCTTC. It yields the protein CASSEWLYGYTF.

The CDR3 region has the DNA TGTGCCAGCAGCTTACGACAGGGGGCGGGGGCCGGGGCCAACGTCCTGACTTTC. It is translated as CASSLRQGAGAGANVLTF. The chain couples TRBV11-2 to TRBJ2-6; TRBD1 matches at 10 bases. CDR1 SGHAT and CDR2 FQNNGV come from the germline V gene. V lost 2 bases to trimming and J lost 4 bases; unmatched junction nucleotides: 8. The length of the CDR3 is 18 residues.

The rearrangement joins TRBV18 to TRBJ2-2; tentative D call: TRBD2 (6 bases). Trimming left V 0 bases short and J 6 bases short, with 17 bases between. Germline V lookup: CDR1 KGHSH, CDR2 LQKENI. The CDR3 has 17 residues. The CDR3 is CASSPPGEGGGAGELFF. CDR3 nucleotide sequence: TGTGCCAGCTCACCACCAGGAGAGGGAGGAGGTGCCGGGGAGCTGTTTTTT. Full variable domain (missing parts from reference TRBV18 and TRBJ2-2): NAGVMQNPRHLVRRRGQEARLRCSPMKGHSHVYWYRQLPEEGLKFMVYLQKENIIDESGMPKERFSAEFPKEGPSILRIQQVVRGDSAAYFCASSPPGEGGGAGELFFGEGSRLTVL.

The rearrangement uses TRBV5-1 and TRBJ2-5, with 8 bases lining up with TRBD1. V was clipped by 3 bases and J by 5 bases; unmatched bases: 9. Looked up from germline, CDR1 is SGHRS and CDR2 is YFSETQ. The CDR3 is made up of 15 amino acids. CDR3 in DNA: TGCGCCAGCAGCTCCTCCACAGGGGGTTCGGAGACCCAGTACTTC. Its protein is CASSSSTGGSETQYF.

This chain's CDR3 is CASSPDYGELFF. DNA of the CDR3: TGCGCCAGCAGCCCTGACTACGGGGAGCTGTTTTTT. The chain links TRBV4-3 to TRBJ2-2, with D possibly TRBD2 on 5 matching bases. Germline values: CDR1 LGHNA, CDR2 YSLEER. V was shortened by 4 bases and J by 7 bases, with 7 bases between the two germline ends. This CDR3 spans 12 amino acids.

The chain is built from TRBV7-9 and TRBJ2-3; D not resolved. The V end was cut by 2 bases, the J end by 1 base, with 13 bases between. The germline CDR1 and CDR2 sequences are SEHNR and FQNEAQ (reference sequence). The CDR3 is 16 residues long. The CDR3 DNA reads TGTGCCAGCAGCTTAACCTCGGGCGTGGGCACAGATACGCAGTATTTT. Translated, it gives CASSLTSGVGTDTQYF.

This chain joins TRBV5-1 and TRBJ1-2; the D is unclear. CDR1 SGHRS and CDR2 YFSETQ come from the germline V gene. This CDR3 contains 15 residues. Trimming removed 0 bases at V and 0 bases at J, with 9 bases between. For the CDR3, the DNA is TGCGCCAGCAGCTTGGATGCCGGTGCTAACTATGGCTACACCTTC. Protein sequence: CASSLDAGANYGYTF.

This clone was counted only a few times. The chain combines TRBV5-1 with TRBJ2-2, with no clear D. From germline, CDR1 is SGHRS and CDR2 YFSETQ. The CDR3 loop spans 12 amino acids. The V end lost 6 bases, the J end lost 4 bases, and 7 bases lay between the germline ends. The CDR3 region has the DNA TGCGCCAGCAAAGATAGCACCGGGGAGCTGTTTTTT. It translates to CASKDSTGELFF. Together with reference TRBV5-1 and TRBJ2-2, the CDR3 gives the full variable domain: KAGVTQTPRYLIKTRGQQVTLSCSPISGHRSVSWYQQTPGQGLQFLFEYFSETQRNKGNFPGRFSGRQFSNSRSEMNVSTLELGDSALYLCASKDSTGELFFGEGSRLTVL.

In this sample, this clone turned up once. This sequence joins TRBV5-4 and TRBJ2-3; 7 bases are shared with TRBD1. The CDR3 runs to 13 residues. V was pared by 4 bases and J by 3 bases, with 2 bases of the junction left unmatched. Germline CDR1 and CDR2: SGHNT and YYREEE (reference sequence). The CDR3 loop reads CASSETGTDTQYF. As DNA, the CDR3 is TGTGCCAGCAGCGAGACAGGGACAGATACGCAGTATTTT.

The CDR3 nucleotides read TGTGCCAGCAGTTCTCCAGGACAGGCGAGCACAGATACGCAGTATTTT. It specifies CASSSPGQASTDTQYF. This chain connects TRBV28 to TRBJ2-3; 7 bases are shared with TRBD1. Unmatched junction bases numbered 7, after V lost 4 bases and J lost 0 bases. There are 16 residues in the CDR3. The germline CDR1 and CDR2 sequences are MDHEN and SYDVKM.